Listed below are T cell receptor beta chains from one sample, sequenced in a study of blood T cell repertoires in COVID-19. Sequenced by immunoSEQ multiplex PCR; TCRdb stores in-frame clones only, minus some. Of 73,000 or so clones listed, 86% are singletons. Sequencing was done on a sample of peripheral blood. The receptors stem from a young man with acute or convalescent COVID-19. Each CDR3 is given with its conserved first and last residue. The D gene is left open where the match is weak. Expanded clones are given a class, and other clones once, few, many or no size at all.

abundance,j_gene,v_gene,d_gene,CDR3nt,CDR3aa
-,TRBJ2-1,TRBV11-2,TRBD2,TGTGCCAGCAGCTTAGGGCAATTACTAGCGGGAACCAACAATGAGCAGTTCTTC,CASSLGQLLAGTNNEQFF
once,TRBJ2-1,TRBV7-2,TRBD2,TGTGCCAGCAGCCTTGGACTAGCGGGAGGTAATGAGCAGTTCTTC,CASSLGLAGGNEQFF
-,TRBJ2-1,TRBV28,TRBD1,TGTGCCAGCAGTCCCCCGACAGGGAGTAATGAGCAGTTCTTC,CASSPPTGSNEQFF
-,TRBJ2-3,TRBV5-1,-,TGCGCCAGCACTTATCAGGGGACAGATACGCAGTATTTT,CASTYQGTDTQYF
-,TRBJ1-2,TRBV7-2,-,TGTGCCAGCAGCTTCAAGGGGATGAGCGGCTACACCTTC,CASSFKGMSGYTF
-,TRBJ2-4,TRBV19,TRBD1,TGTGCCAGTAGCCAAGGGGGACAGAACAAAAACATTCAGTACTTC,CASSQGGQNKNIQYF
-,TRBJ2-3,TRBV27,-,TGTGCCAGCAGTGAGGGGCCTACGGGAGGCACAGATACGCAGTATTTT,CASSEGPTGGTDTQYF
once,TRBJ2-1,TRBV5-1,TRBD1,TGCGCCAGCAGCTCCTTCGGGACAGGAATCTATGAGCAGTTCTTC,CASSSFGTGIYEQFF
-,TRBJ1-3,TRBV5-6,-,TGTGCCAGCAGTTCAGGGGCCCTCTCTGGAAACACCATATATTTT,CASSSGALSGNTIYF
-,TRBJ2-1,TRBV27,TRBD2,TGTGCCAGCAGTTTACTGAGCGGGAGGGCCTACAATGAGCAGTTCTTC,CASSLLSGRAYNEQFF
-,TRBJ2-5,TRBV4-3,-,TGCGCCAGCAGCCAAGGTTCAGGGGTCCAAGAGACCCAGTACTTC,CASSQGSGVQETQYF
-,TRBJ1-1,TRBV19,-,TGTGCCAGTAGTTCTAGTGGAAGGATCACTGAAGCTTTCTTT,CASSSSGRITEAFF
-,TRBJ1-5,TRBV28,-,TGTGCCAGCAGTTTTCTTCGACAGACAGTGGGGAATCAGCCCCAGCATTTT,CASSFLRQTVGNQPQHF
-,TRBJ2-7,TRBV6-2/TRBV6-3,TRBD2,TGTGCCAGCAGTTACACTAGCGGGAGTTACGAGCAGTACTTC,CASSYTSGSYEQYF
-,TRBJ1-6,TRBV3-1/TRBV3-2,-,TGTGCCAGCAGCCACGTGGCAGGGCGGCCCCTCCACTTT,CASSHVAGRPLHF
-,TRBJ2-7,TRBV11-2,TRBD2,TGTGCCAGCAGCAGCCAGGAAGGACTCCGGGGGGTTGTGAACGAGCAGTACTTC,CASSSQEGLRGVVNEQYF
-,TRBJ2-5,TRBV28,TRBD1,TGTGCCAGCGGGACAGGTTATTTCCAAGAGACCCAGTACTTC,CASGTGYFQETQYF
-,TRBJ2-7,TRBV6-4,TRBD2,TGTGCCAGCGCGGGGGACTACGGCCCTCTACTCGAGCAGTACTTC,CASAGDYGPLLEQYF
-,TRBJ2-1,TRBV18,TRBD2,TGTGCCAGCTCACCTCTAGCGGGACCGTACAATGAGCAGTTCTTC,CASSPLAGPYNEQFF
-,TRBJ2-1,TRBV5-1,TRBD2,TGCGCCAGCAGGGTGGGTAGCGGGAGAATTTATGAGCAGTTCTTC,CASRVGSGRIYEQFF
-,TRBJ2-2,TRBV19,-,TGTGCCAGTGGGCGGAGGACCGGGGAGCTGTTTTTT,CASGRRTGELFF
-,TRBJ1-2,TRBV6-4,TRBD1,TGTGCCAGCACCTGGGACAGACTTAACTATGGCTACACCTTC,CASTWDRLNYGYTF
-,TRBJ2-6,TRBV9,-,TGTGCCAGCTGGACACGTGGGGCCAACGTCCTGACTTTC,CASWTRGANVLTF
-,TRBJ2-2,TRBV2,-,TGTGCCAGCAGTTTGTGGACTGCCCGCACCGGGGAGCTGTTTTTT,CASSLWTARTGELFF
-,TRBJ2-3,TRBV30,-,TGTGCCTGGAGCTCTTTTATAGATACGCAGTATTTT,CAWSSFIDTQYF
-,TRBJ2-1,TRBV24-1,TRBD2,TGTGCCACCAGTGATTTGACTAGCGGGAGGGCTGAGCAGTTCTTC,CATSDLTSGRAEQFF
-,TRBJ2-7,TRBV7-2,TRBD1,TGTGCCAGCACCACGGACAGGCCTCCGTACGAGCAGTACTTC,CASTTDRPPYEQYF
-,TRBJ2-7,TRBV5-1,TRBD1,TGCGCCAGCAGCTTGAGTGCACAGGGGGTGCGCGAGCAGTACTTC,CASSLSAQGVREQYF
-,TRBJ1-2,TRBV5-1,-,TGCGCCAGCAGCTTGGGGCCGGGAATTCATGGCTACACCTTC,CASSLGPGIHGYTF
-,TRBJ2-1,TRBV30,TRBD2,TGTGCCCGGACATTTAGCGGGTATTACAATGAGCAGTTCTTC,CARTFSGYYNEQFF
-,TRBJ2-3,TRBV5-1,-,TGCGCCAGCAGCTTCACGGGAGCCCGCACAGATACGCAGTATTTT,CASSFTGARTDTQYF
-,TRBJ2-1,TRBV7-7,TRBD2,TGTGCTAGCAGCCCTGAGGTAGCGGGAAGAGTCGATGAGCAGTTCTTC,CASSPEVAGRVDEQFF
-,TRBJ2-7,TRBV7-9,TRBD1,TGTGCCAGCAGCTTAGTGACAGGGGGCGCTCGGAAGCAGTACTTC,CASSLVTGGARKQYF
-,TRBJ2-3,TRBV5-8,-,TGTGCCAGCAGCTACTACACAGATACGCAGTATTTT,CASSYYTDTQYF
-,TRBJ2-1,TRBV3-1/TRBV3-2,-,TGTGCCAGCAGCCTCGGAGGAGCCGAGCAGTTCTTC,CASSLGGAEQFF
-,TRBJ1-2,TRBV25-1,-,TGTGCCAGCAGTGCAGATGGCTACACCTTC,CASSADGYTF
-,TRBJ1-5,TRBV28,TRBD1,TGTGCCAGCATGACAGGGGTCTCCAATCAGCCCCAGCATTTT,CASMTGVSNQPQHF
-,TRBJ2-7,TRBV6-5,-,TGTGCCAGCAGTCCCCTGGAGGGCCCCTACGAGCAGTACTTC,CASSPLEGPYEQYF
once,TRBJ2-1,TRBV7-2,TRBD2,TGTGCCAGCAGCCGCTTGACTAGCGGGGCCGGTGAGCAGTTCTTC,CASSRLTSGAGEQFF
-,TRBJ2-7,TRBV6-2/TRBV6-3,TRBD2,TGTGCCAGCAGCACGGGACTAGCGGGCTTCTACGAGCAGTACTTC,CASSTGLAGFYEQYF